The present T cell receptor (beta chain) was sequenced within a study of graft-versus-host responses after intestinal transplantation. Germline lookup yields CDR1 SGDLS and CDR2 YYNGEE. This CDR3 has 16 amino acids. Trimming took 0 bases from V and 3 from J; bases not matched to a gene: 7. Only in-frame clones appear in the TCRdb table, and some are missing; sequencing was by immunoSEQ multiplex PCR. Of approximately 89,000 clones in the sample, around nine tenths were seen once. This receptor was identified in a human patient who received an intestinal transplant, so some T cells may come from the graft donor. The gene calls are TRBV9 and TRBJ2-5; 8 bases line up with TRBD2. Source: PBMCs, taken roughly 450 days after intestinal transplant. DNA of the CDR3: TGTGCCAGCAGCGTAGGCCCCGGGGGGGCAAAAGAGACCCAGTACTTC. Residues: CASSVGPGGAKETQYF.